What follows are 28 T cell receptor beta chains derived from one specimen sequenced in a study of shared clonotypes between healthy human individuals. Clones were sequenced by immunoSEQ multiplex PCR, and TCRdb holds only the in-frame ones, with some missing. The table lists about 490,000 clones, about three quarters of them singletons. The specimen was PBMCs. All receptors derive from a woman in her 40s in good health. Some clones in this sample may be carry-over from other donors' samples.

The J gene is TRBJ2-5, the V gene TRBV23-1, with D possibly being TRBD2 (6 bases). TRBV23-1 falls under the ORF class, with uncertain function. CDR3 length equals 15 residues. V was trimmed by 3 bases and J by 3 bases, leaving 14 bases between them. The CDR3 region has the DNA TGCGCCAGCAGTCACGCCCTCGGAGGGAAAGAGACCCAGTACTTC. Residues: CASSHALGGKETQYF.

Comment on this clone: The junction does not match germline at one end; this may be a read error. The chain employs TRBV30 and TRBJ1-1; possibly TRBD1 for D (6 bases). Germline CDR1 and CDR2: GTSNPN and SVGIG (reference sequence). The CDR3 totals 13 residues. CDR3 in amino acids: CAWRAGVNTEASF. CDR3 sequence (DNA): TGTGCCTGGAGGGCAGGGGTCAACACTGAAGCTTCCTTT.

The chain has TRBV14 and TRBJ2-7; no clear D. Trimming took off 4 bases at V and 3 bases at J, with 19 bases between the two ends. This CDR3 is built from 16 residues. From germline, CDR1 is SGHDN and CDR2 FVKESK. The CDR3 DNA is TGTGCCAGCAGCCCCTACCGTTTCAACAGATTCTACGAGCAGTACTTC. Translating gives CASSPYRFNRFYEQYF.

This clone has only a few counts. The chain combines TRBV4-3 with TRBJ2-7; 7 bases map to TRBD2. The CDR3 is 16 residues long. CDR1 and CDR2 from the germline V gene are LGHNA and YSLEER. V lost 0 bases, J lost 3 bases, and 8 bases stayed unmatched. CDR3 sequence: CASSQEVGEGYYEQYF. The CDR3 region has the DNA TGCGCCAGCAGCCAAGAAGTCGGGGAGGGCTACTACGAGCAGTACTTC.

The chain uses TRBV9 and TRBJ2-2, with TRBD1 as a possible D gene (5 bases). With 0 bases removed from V and 10 bases from J, the gap between germline ends came to 10 bases. CDR3 length equals 13 residues. Looked up from germline, CDR1 is SGDLS and CDR2 is YYNGEE. CDR3 sequence reads: CASSVEVGQELFF. The CDR3, as DNA: TGTGCCAGCAGCGTAGAGGTGGGGCAGGAGCTGTTTTTT. The variable domain in full, completed from reference TRBV9 and TRBJ2-2, reads DSGVTQTPKHLITATGQRVTLRCSPRSGDLSVYWYQQSLDQGLQFLIQYYNGEERAKGNILERFSAQQFPDLHSELNLSSLELGDSALYFCASSVEVGQELFFGEGSRLTVL.

The genes are TRBV7-8 and TRBJ2-1, with D uncertain. The V end was cut by 4 bases, the J end by 4 bases, with 11 bases between. There are 14 residues in the CDR3. Looked up from germline, CDR1 is SGHVS and CDR2 is FQNEAQ. CDR3: CASSSRKGYNEQFF. The DNA for the CDR3 is TGTGCCAGCAGCTCACGGAAGGGATACAATGAGCAGTTCTTC.

The chain links TRBV15 to TRBJ2-7; 7 nucleotides match TRBD1. V dropped 4 bases and J dropped 6; count of bases not matched to a gene: 6. The CDR3 length is 13 residues. CDR1 is LNHNV and CDR2 is YYDKDF in the germline V gene (reference sequence). The CDR3: CATSNEGAAEQYF. The CDR3 DNA reads TGTGCCACCAGCAACGAGGGGGCCGCCGAGCAGTACTTC. Full variable domain (outside the CDR3, taken from reference TRBV15 and TRBJ2-7): DAMVIQNPRYQVTQFGKPVTLSCSQTLNHNVMYWYQQKSSQAPKLLFHYYDKDFNNEADTPDNFQSRRPNTSFCFLDIRSPGLGDTAMYLCATSNEGAAEQYFGPGTRLTVT.

This clone turned up a few times. The chain recombines TRBV10-3 with TRBJ2-7; the D gene is possibly TRBD1 (6 bases). CDR3 length: 16 amino acids. V was clipped by 6 bases and J by 2 bases, with 20 bases between them. Germline values: CDR1 ENHRY, CDR2 SYGVKD. The CDR3 coding sequence is TGTGCCATCAGCAGCGCTACGACGACAGGTACCTACGAGCAGTACTTC. Protein: CAISSATTTGTYEQYF.

The rearrangement links TRBV5-4 to TRBJ2-2; TRBD2 might be the D (6 bases). Trimming left V 3 bases short and J 1 base short, with 16 bases between. Germline CDR1 reads SGHNT; CDR2 reads YYREEE (reference sequence). The CDR3 totals 17 residues. The DNA for the CDR3 is TGTGCCAGCAGCTCTGGAGTTAGCGGTAGGAACACCGGGGAGCTGTTTTTT. Protein: CASSSGVSGRNTGELFF. The full variable domain, in which reference TRBV5-4 and TRBJ2-2 provide the parts outside the CDR3, is ETGVTQSPTHLIKTRGQQVTLRCSSQSGHNTVSWYQQALGQGPQFIFQYYREEENGRGNFPPRFSGLQFPNYSSELNVNALELDDSALYLCASSSGVSGRNTGELFFGEGSRLTVL.

The chain combines TRBV6-5 with TRBJ2-1; 7 bases agree with TRBD2. This CDR3 spans 16 amino acids. Germline V gene sequence: CDR1 MNHEY, CDR2 SVGAGI. Trimming removed 0 bases from V and 2 bases from J; junction bases left unmatched: 4. The CDR3 nucleotides read TGTGCCAGCAGTTACTCGAGGAGCGGGACCTACAATGAGCAGTTCTTC. Translated, it gives CASSYSRSGTYNEQFF.

V and J are TRBV29-1 and TRBJ2-1; tentatively, D is TRBD1 (6 bases). CDR1 and CDR2 (germline): SQVTM, ANQGSEA. V was shortened by 7 bases and J by 10 bases, with 14 bases between the two germline ends. This CDR3 is built from 11 residues. The CDR3 reads CSDLTGTEQFF. The CDR3 bases are TGCAGCGACCTAACCGGGACAGAGCAGTTCTTC.

The chain employs TRBV28 and TRBJ1-4; a possible D gene is TRBD1 (5 bases). Germline CDR1 and CDR2: MDHEN and SYDVKM. The CDR3 length is 12 residues. V lost 3 bases and J lost 8, with 7 bases in between. CDR3 nucleotide sequence: TGTGCCAGCAGTTTGAGACAGGAAAAACTGTTTTTT. This codes for CASSLRQEKLFF.

This sequence joins TRBV29-1 and TRBJ2-3; no clear D. The V end was cut by 7 bases, the J end by 0 bases, with 5 bases between. Germline assignment: CDR1 SQVTM and CDR2 ANQGSEA. This CDR3 has 11 residues. This CDR3 reads CSGKSTDTQYF. The CDR3, as DNA: TGCAGCGGCAAAAGCACAGATACGCAGTATTTT.

This clone was counted between two and nine times. V is TRBV7-9 and J is TRBJ2-7, with 7 bases fitting TRBD1. The CDR3 has 13 residues. CDR1 is SEHNR, CDR2 FQNEAQ, per germline (reference sequence). The ends lost 5 bases at V and 3 bases at J; junction bases unmatched: 4. The CDR3 here is CASSARDSYEQYF. The CDR3, as DNA: TGTGCCAGCAGCGCCCGGGACAGCTACGAGCAGTACTTC.

The chain combines TRBV19 with TRBJ1-3; weak D call: TRBD1 (5 bases). CDR1 and CDR2 from the germline V gene are LNHDA and SQIVND (reference sequence). The CDR3 runs to 16 residues. The V end lost 4 bases, the J end lost 0 bases, and 13 bases lay between the germline ends. As DNA, the CDR3 is TGTGCCAGTAGTACATACGGACATTCCTCTGGAAACACCATATATTTT. As protein: CASSTYGHSSGNTIYF.

The chain joins TRBV9 to TRBJ2-7, with TRBD1 matching over 11 bases. Per the germline V gene, CDR1 is SGDLS and CDR2 is YYNGEE. There are 15 residues in the CDR3. V lost 4 bases and J lost 4; bases outside the gene matches: 7. The CDR3 here is CASSLGTGGRYEQYF. DNA for the CDR3: TGTGCCAGCAGCCTCGGGACAGGGGGAAGGTACGAGCAGTACTTC.

This chain joins TRBV10-3 and TRBJ2-7; TRBD1 matches at 9 bases. The CDR3 loop spans 12 amino acids. V shed 10 bases and J 4 bases; nucleotides not matched to a gene: 5. Germline V CDR1 and CDR2: ENHRY, SYGVKD. As DNA, the CDR3 is TGTGCCACGACGGACAGGGGATACGAGCAGTACTTC. Residues: CATTDRGYEQYF.

The chain carries TRBV19 and TRBJ1-5; D is uncertain. The CDR3 has 16 residues. Trimming stripped 4 bases from V and 2 bases from J, with 15 bases between. CDR1 is LNHDA, CDR2 SQIVND, per germline (reference sequence). As DNA, the CDR3 is TGTGCCAGTAGTACTCGGGCCCGGCGGGGCAATCAGCCCCAGCATTTT. Translated, it gives CASSTRARRGNQPQHF.

V usage is TRBV5-1 and J usage is TRBJ2-1, with TRBD2 matching 7 bases. V lost 2 bases, J lost 10 bases, and 12 bases stayed unmatched. CDR1 and CDR2 from the germline V gene are SGHRS and YFSETQ. The CDR3 spans 15 residues. In DNA, the CDR3 is TGCGCCAGCAGCTTCCGGGACTACACCCGACCAGAGCAGTTCTTC. Encoded protein: CASSFRDYTRPEQFF. Combining the CDR3 with reference TRBV5-1 and TRBJ2-1 gives the whole variable domain KAGVTQTPRYLIKTRGQQVTLSCSPISGHRSVSWYQQTPGQGLQFLFEYFSETQRNKGNFPGRFSGRQFSNSRSEMNVSTLELGDSALYLCASSFRDYTRPEQFFGPGTRLTVL.

This clone was seen a handful of times. The V call is TRBV6-6, the J call TRBJ1-4, with 9 nucleotides matching TRBD1. With 6 bases clipped from V and 8 bases from J, the junction kept 7 bases outside the gene matches. CDR1 is MNHNY and CDR2 is SVGAGI in the germline V gene (reference sequence). The CDR3 contains 14 residues. The CDR3 nucleotides are TGTGCCAGCAGCCAGACAGGGGGAGGCGAAAAACTGTTTTTT. Translated: CASSQTGGGEKLFF.

The rearrangement links TRBV5-5 to TRBJ2-2, with D perhaps matching TRBD2 (6 bases). The CDR3 is 16 amino acids. V lost 0 bases and J 7 bases, leaving 16 bases between the germline ends. Germline loops: CDR1 SGHKS, CDR2 YYEKEE (reference sequence). CDR3 amino acids: CASSLVGGISGGELFF. DNA for the CDR3: TGTGCCAGCAGCTTGGTTGGCGGGATCTCTGGCGGGGAGCTGTTTTTT.

This rearrangement joins TRBV28 to TRBJ2-6; possible D gene TRBD1, 5 bases. Trimming took off 10 bases at V and 0 bases at J, with 16 bases between the two ends. The CDR3 consists of 16 residues. Looked up from germline, CDR1 is MDHEN and CDR2 is SYDVKM. In DNA, the CDR3 is TGTGCCACACACCAGGGTTTAAGCTCTGGGGCCAACGTCCTGACTTTC. Translation gives CATHQGLSSGANVLTF.

The chain recombines TRBV30 with TRBJ1-4; D uncertain. Germline lookup yields CDR1 GTSNPN and CDR2 SVGIG (reference sequence). This CDR3 has 13 amino acids. The V end lost 4 bases, the J end lost 8 bases, and 14 bases lay between the germline ends. This chain's CDR3 is CAWKGFRREKLFF. As DNA, the CDR3 is TGTGCCTGGAAAGGGTTCCGTAGGGAAAAACTGTTTTTT.

The rearrangement links TRBV6-1 to TRBJ1-2; 7 bases align to TRBD1. CDR3 size: 12 residues. Germline assignment: CDR1 MNHNS and CDR2 SASEGT. Trimming removed 6 bases from V and 5 bases from J; junction bases left unmatched: 3. CDR3: CASRRTGYGYTF. CDR3 DNA sequence: TGTGCCAGCAGGAGGACAGGTTATGGCTACACCTTC.

This clone showed up just once. The J gene is TRBJ2-1, the V gene TRBV28; 7 bases align to TRBD2. This CDR3 comprises 15 residues. Germline-derived CDR1 and CDR2 are MDHEN and SYDVKM. CDR3 nucleotides: TGTACCACTCGGCCGGGACTAAGGGTTTACAATGAGCAGTTCTTC. It translates to CTTRPGLRVYNEQFF.

The chain carries TRBV4-3 and TRBJ1-2; 10 bases line up with TRBD1. CDR3 length: 15 residues. Unmatched junction bases numbered 6, after V lost 4 bases and J lost 4 bases. Per germline, CDR1 LGHNA and CDR2 YSLEER. CDR3 DNA sequence: TGCGCCAGCAGCCCCGGACAGGGGGACGGCTATGGCTACACCTTC. Translated, it gives CASSPGQGDGYGYTF.

The chain carries TRBV19 and TRBJ2-5; 8 nucleotides agree with TRBD1. This CDR3 region has 15 residues. Germline CDR1 reads LNHDA; CDR2 reads SQIVND (reference sequence). With 3 bases clipped from V and 5 bases from J, the junction kept 8 bases outside the gene matches. Here the CDR3 DNA reads TGTGCCAGTAGTATCCGTTCAGGGGGCCAGGAGACCCAGTACTTC. Its protein is CASSIRSGGQETQYF.

The gene calls are TRBV5-1 and TRBJ2-3, with 14 bases aligning to TRBD2. V lost 6 bases and J lost 5; bases outside the gene matches: 5. Germline V gives CDR1 SGHRS, CDR2 YFSETQ. CDR3 size: 15 residues. Written as DNA, the CDR3 is TGCGCCAGCACCTTCGGACTAGCGGGAGGAGATACGCAGTATTTT. It encodes CASTFGLAGGDTQYF.